This TCR beta chain was documented in a study of tumor-infiltrating lymphocytes in primary liver carcinoma. Study summary: Tumors measured roughly 4 to 10 cm and were stage T1-T3 N0M0. Roughly 3.65 to 7.5 million productive TCRbeta reads came from each sample, comparable across tissue types. The study, taken as a whole, reports: Tumor-adjacent and tumor-blood pairs shared less of their repertoires than tumor region pairs shared.

This clonotype showed up many times. Its antigen remains unidentified. Constant-region priming of roughly 0.45 ug total RNA yielded TCR beta cDNA. What produced the TCR beta libraries was three nested multiplex PCR rounds using slightly modified ARM-PCR. For about 11 cycles apiece, the opening two PCR rounds ran with TRBV1-TRBV30 forward primers and a C-beta reverse primer. TCRdb reanalysed the multiplex PCR reads using MiXCR and keeps one entry per CDR3 protein. The data show 100,000 to 150,000 distinct CDR3 sequences, 64% seen once. Germline V gives CDR1 LGHNA, CDR2 YNFKEQ. This CDR3 has 17 amino acids. Germline trimming cut 4 bases from V and 0 bases from J; bases unmatched to any gene: 6. Total RNA and DNA came together from roughly 20-30 mg of bulk tissue without cell sorting.

The V and J genes are TRBV4-2 and TRBJ2-3; 11 nucleotides align to TRBD2. This TCR came from a woman aged 55 to 70 with primary liver carcinoma and hepatitis B virus infection. The sequencing sample was made of liver tumor tissue from sampling region 3. Sample subset: tumor region T3, left-lateral pole. The CDR3 is CASSRQLAGDSTDTQYF. Here the CDR3 DNA reads TGTGCCAGCAGCCGCCAACTAGCGGGGGATAGCACAGATACGCAGTATTTT.